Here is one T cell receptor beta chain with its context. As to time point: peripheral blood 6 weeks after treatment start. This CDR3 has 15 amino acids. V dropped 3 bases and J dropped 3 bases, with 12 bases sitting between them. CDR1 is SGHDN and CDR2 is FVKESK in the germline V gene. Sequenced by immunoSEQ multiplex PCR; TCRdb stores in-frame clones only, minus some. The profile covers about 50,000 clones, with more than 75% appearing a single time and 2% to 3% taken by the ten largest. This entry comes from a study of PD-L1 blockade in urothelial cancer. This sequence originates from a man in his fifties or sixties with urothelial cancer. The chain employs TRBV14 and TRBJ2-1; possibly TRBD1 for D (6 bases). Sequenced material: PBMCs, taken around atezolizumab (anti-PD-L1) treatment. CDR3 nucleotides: TGTGCCAGCAGCCATGAGGGGGTGGGCTACAATGAGCAGTTCTTC. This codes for CASSHEGVGYNEQFF.